These 27 T cell receptor beta chains originate from one sample sequenced in a study of monozygotic twins with inflammatory bowel disease. After re-calling the 5' RACE reads, TCRdb lists one entry per CDR3 protein, DNA absent. The table for this sample gives some 440,000 distinct CDR3 sequences. Sequencing was done on a sample of blood. The receptors shown here come from a human donor with ulcerative colitis or Crohn's disease, or a healthy co-twin of an affected twin (not recorded which).

The J gene is TRBJ2-3, the V gene TRBV7-2. Germline V gene lookup returns CDR1 SGHTA and CDR2 FQGNSA. CDR3 size: 15 residues. This CDR3 is CASSLDRANTDTQYF. The full variable domain, in which reference TRBV7-2 and TRBJ2-3 provide the parts outside the CDR3, is GAGVSQSPSNKVTEKGKDVELRCDPISGHTALYWYRQSLGQGLEFLIYFQGNSAPDKSGLPSDRFSAERTGGSVSTLTIQRTQQEDSAVYLCASSLDRANTDTQYFGPGTRLTVL.

The chain uses TRBV14 and TRBJ1-5; the D gene TCRdb calls, TRBD1, cannot be checked with no DNA. Per the germline V gene, CDR1 is SGHDN and CDR2 is FVKESK. This CDR3 contains 14 residues. CDR3 protein: CASSQAGGGQPQHF.

The chain joins TRBV30 to TRBJ1-4; TCRdb reports TRBD1, a call that lacks DNA to check it against. The CDR3 runs to 15 residues. CDR1 and CDR2 (germline): GTSNPN, SVGIG (reference sequence). This CDR3 is CAWDRQGTGNEKLFF.

This chain connects TRBV29-1 to TRBJ2-7; no DNA is available, so the TRBD2 call from TCRdb remains unchecked. Germline V gene sequence: CDR1 SQVTM, CDR2 ANQGSEA. This CDR3 has 14 residues. The CDR3: CSVGGRWEAAEQYF.

CDR3 region: CSASMGMNTEAFF. This chain joins TRBV29-1 and TRBJ1-1. Germline-derived CDR1 and CDR2 are SQVTM and ANQGSEA. CDR3 length equals 13 residues.

The chain employs TRBV5-1 and TRBJ1-5; without DNA, the TCRdb call of TRBD1 cannot be checked. The germline V gene has CDR1 SGHRS and CDR2 YFSETQ. This CDR3 is built from 15 residues. CDR3 region: CASSVGQGDNQPQHF.

The gene calls are TRBV12-5 and TRBJ2-3; TCRdb selects TRBD1, and the lack of DNA leaves this call unchecked. Germline assignment: CDR1 LGHNT and CDR2 FRNRAP. The CDR3 extends over 14 amino acids. This CDR3 reads CASASGLRADTQYF.

This chain joins TRBV5-1 and TRBJ2-3; there is no DNA to check the TCRdb D call of TRBD2. There are 14 residues in the CDR3. Germline CDR1 and CDR2: SGHRS and YFSETQ. CDR3 in amino acids: CASSSSGVGDTQYF.

The chain is built from TRBV4-1 and TRBJ2-1; the D call from TCRdb, TRBD2, cannot be confirmed without DNA. The CDR3 consists of 18 residues. In germline, CDR1 is MGHRA, CDR2 YSYEKL. The CDR3 here is CASSQNSIYSGGGNEQFF.

The chain uses TRBV5-1 and TRBJ1-4; lacking DNA, the TRBD1 call made by TCRdb goes unchecked. Germline V lookup: CDR1 SGHRS, CDR2 YFSETQ. CDR3 length: 14 amino acids. This CDR3 is CASSAGQGTEKLFF.

The rearrangement uses TRBV7-3 and TRBJ2-7; the TCRdb D gene call, TRBD1, has no DNA to confirm it. The CDR3 has 15 amino acids. Germline V gene sequence: CDR1 SGHTA, CDR2 FQGTGA. The CDR3 is CASSLTGTGDYEQYF.

This chain connects TRBV6-2 or TRBV6-3 to TRBJ2-7; checking the TCRdb D call of TRBD2 is not possible without DNA. CDR1 is MNHEY and CDR2 is SVGEGT in the germline V gene. The CDR3 length is 15 residues. CDR3 loop: CATCLPRTSSYEQYF.

The rearrangement uses TRBV29-1 and TRBJ2-1; with no DNA, the TCRdb D assignment of TRBD1 cannot be verified. CDR1 SQVTM and CDR2 ANQGSEA come from the germline V gene. CDR3 length equals 14 residues. The CDR3 sequence is CSVAKNGGLNEQFF.

The chain combines TRBV5-1 with TRBJ2-5. Germline V gives CDR1 SGHRS, CDR2 YFSETQ. The CDR3 is made up of 13 amino acids. The CDR3 sequence: CASSLVLVGTQYF.

The chain carries TRBV20-1 and TRBJ1-1. This CDR3 comprises 14 residues. Germline CDR1 and CDR2: DFQATT and SNEGSKA (reference sequence). CDR3 sequence: CSARDDNLYTEAFF.

V usage is TRBV7-6 and J usage is TRBJ2-1; the TCRdb call, TRBD2, lacks DNA for checking. Germline CDR1 SGHVS, CDR2 FNYEAQ. The CDR3 spans 13 residues. This chain's CDR3 is CASSLGATSGQFF.

The genes are TRBV18 and TRBJ2-3; TCRdb calls TRBD1, which cannot be checked without DNA. The germline gives CDR1 KGHSH, CDR2 LQKENI. The CDR3 is 15 residues long. The CDR3 loop reads CASSPTTGTRDTQYF.

The chain uses TRBV7-9 and TRBJ2-1; TCRdb's assignment of TRBD2 cannot be checked, as there is no DNA. This CDR3 comprises 14 residues. The germline V gene has CDR1 SEHNR and CDR2 FQNEAQ (reference sequence). CDR3 loop: CASTRLAGGNEQFF.

The chain carries TRBV18 and TRBJ1-1. The CDR3 length is 15 residues. CDR1 is KGHSH, CDR2 LQKENI, per germline. The CDR3 sequence is CASSPPQLGNTEAFF.

This chain uses TRBV12-3 or TRBV12-4 with TRBJ1-6. The CDR3 is 12 residues long. The CDR3 sequence: CASSLTGTPLHF.

The V and J genes are TRBV4-2 and TRBJ2-1; absent DNA, TCRdb's TRBD1 call cannot be checked. Per germline, CDR1 LGHNA and CDR2 YNFKEQ. The CDR3 is 15 residues long. The CDR3 reads CASSQDWGLVNEQFF.

V and J are TRBV20-1 and TRBJ2-5. This CDR3 comprises 12 residues. The V gene's germline CDR1 is DFQATT and CDR2 SNEGSKA (reference sequence). CDR3 amino acids: CSALRPQETQYF.

The chain is built from TRBV7-8 and TRBJ1-1. CDR3 length equals 13 residues. Germline V gene sequence: CDR1 SGHVS, CDR2 FQNEAQ. The CDR3 spells CASSGSRPIEAFF.

The CDR3 protein is CASGYRGTEAFF. V gene TRBV27 combines with J gene TRBJ1-1; the TRBD1 assignment by TCRdb is unverifiable without DNA. The germline gives CDR1 MNHEY, CDR2 SMNVEV (reference sequence). This CDR3 spans 12 amino acids.

The J gene is TRBJ1-3, the V gene TRBV4-2; TCRdb selects TRBD1, and the lack of DNA leaves this call unchecked. This CDR3 spans 16 amino acids. Germline V gene sequence: CDR1 LGHNA, CDR2 YNFKEQ. CDR3 sequence: CASSQDVGAGGNTIYF.

The genes are TRBV29-1 and TRBJ1-1. The V gene's germline CDR1 is SQVTM and CDR2 ANQGSEA. This CDR3 spans 13 amino acids. The CDR3 sequence: CSVRPMSNTEAFF. Based on the CDR3 plus reference TRBV29-1 and TRBJ1-1, the full variable domain is SAVISQKPSRDICQRGTSLTIQCQVDSQVTMMFWYRQQPGQSLTLIATANQGSEATYESGFVIDKFPISRPNLTFSTLTVSNMSPEDSSIYLCSVRPMSNTEAFFGQGTRLTVV.

This chain uses TRBV2 with TRBJ2-7; absent DNA, TCRdb's TRBD1 call cannot be checked. Germline CDR1 SNHLY, CDR2 FYNNEI. The CDR3 length is 14 residues. The CDR3 here is CASSETGWGYEQYF.